This T cell receptor beta chain comes out of a study of blood T cells in healthy people across ages. This clonotype was picked up a small number of times. Sample-barcoded 5' priming and a J-beta primer mix drove a second PCR of 7 to 11 cycles. One entry per CDR3 protein, called by TCRdb with MiXCR from the 5' RACE reads. The table shows roughly 900,000 distinct CDR3 sequences, with about 48% occurring only once. CDR3 length: 16 residues. Germline V gene data show CDR1 as LGHNA and CDR2 as YSLEER. V shed 1 base and J shed 1 base, with 8 bases lying between them. The chain recombines TRBV4-3 with TRBJ2-6; no definite D call. The receptor's source is a young man in good health. The sample was blood. The DNA of the CDR3 is TGCGCCAGCAGCCAAGGTCGTCAGTCTGGGGCCAACGTCCTGACTTTC. Translated, it gives CASSQGRQSGANVLTF.